This T cell receptor beta chain originates from a study of tumor-infiltrating lymphocytes in localized non-small cell lung cancer. Across the study: Patients included smokers and never-smokers with various histologies, some sampled after neoadjuvant chemotherapy. From each patient, both tumor and uninvolved lung, non-adjacent to tumor, were sampled. General study findings and limits: IM1 and IM2 tumors showed no difference in T-cell fraction.

Clones were read by immunoSEQ multiplex PCR, and TCRdb kept only the in-frame ones, dropping some. The repertoire holds about 13,000 clones, with 70% to 80% as singletons. In the case of this clone: What it binds is unknown.

The germline CDR1 and CDR2 sequences are SGHKS and YYEKEE (reference sequence). The V gene lost 0 bases and the J gene lost 1 base, with 8 bases spanning the gap. The CDR3 totals 15 residues. Sequencing used lung tumor tissue. The chain has TRBV5-5 and TRBJ1-5; D possibly corresponds to TRBD1 (6 bases). This TCR was sampled from a human donor with non-small cell lung cancer. CDR3 DNA sequence: TGTGCCAGCAGCTTGGTTCAGGGGAGCAATCAGCCCCAGCATTTT. Encoded protein: CASSLVQGSNQPQHF.